A single sample gave rise to the 26 T cell receptor beta chains below, sequenced in a study of blood T cell dynamics during melanoma immunotherapy. The time point: week 3, after first cycle of checkpoint inhibitor. The protocol was immunoSEQ multiplex PCR, while the TCRdb copy is restricted to in-frame clones and leaves out a portion. This sample has over 1,500 clones, with 85% to 95% found just once. The specimen comprised effector memory CD8+ T cells from blood, sampled from a patient treated with checkpoint blockade. The receptors come from a human donor with melanoma.

The chain is built from TRBV19 and TRBJ1-5, with D maybe TRBD1 (6 bases). CDR1 and CDR2 from the germline V gene are LNHDA and SQIVND (reference sequence). The CDR3 is 15 residues long. V dropped 4 bases and J dropped 6 bases, with 16 bases sitting between them. CDR3 protein: CASSTRTDTPQPQHF. CDR3 DNA: TGTGCCAGTAGTACCCGGACAGATACCCCTCAGCCCCAGCATTTT.

V gene TRBV29-1 combines with J gene TRBJ2-7; 7 bases are a match to TRBD1. CDR3 length: 12 amino acids. Germline CDR1 is SQVTM and CDR2 is ANQGSEA. J gave up 5 bases and V 8 bases, and 9 bases lay outside the gene matches. CDR3 sequence: CSLRTGPDEQYF. The CDR3 DNA reads TGCAGCCTCAGGACAGGCCCGGACGAGCAGTACTTC.

J is TRBJ2-1 and V is TRBV9, with 7 nucleotides matching TRBD1. CDR1 and CDR2 from the germline V gene are SGDLS and YYNGEE. The CDR3 contains 18 residues. V lost 3 bases, J lost 0 bases, and 12 bases stayed unmatched. Written as DNA, the CDR3 is TGTGCCAGCAGCGCACCCCAGGGGGAGCGGAGCTCCTACAATGAGCAGTTCTTC. Residues: CASSAPQGERSSYNEQFF. The complete variable domain, with remaining parts taken from reference TRBV9 and TRBJ2-1, reads DSGVTQTPKHLITATGQRVTLRCSPRSGDLSVYWYQQSLDQGLQFLIQYYNGEERAKGNILERFSAQQFPDLHSELNLSSLELGDSALYFCASSAPQGERSSYNEQFFGPGTRLTVL.

The V call is TRBV5-4, the J call TRBJ1-2, with no clear D. Trimming removed 4 bases at V and 0 bases at J, with 13 bases between. Germline V gene lookup returns CDR1 SGHNT and CDR2 YYREEE (reference sequence). The CDR3 length is 15 residues. DNA of the CDR3: TGTGCCAGCAGCCCCGTCGGCGGGTCTAACTATGGCTACACCTTC. Translation: CASSPVGGSNYGYTF.

The rearrangement uses TRBV2 and TRBJ1-5; D possibly corresponds to TRBD1 (6 bases). The V end lost 6 bases, the J end lost 0 bases, and 12 bases lay between the germline ends. Germline CDR1 and CDR2: SNHLY and FYNNEI. This CDR3 has 15 amino acids. The CDR3 nucleotides are TGTGCCAGCAGAACAAACAGGGTTAGCAATCAGCCCCAGCATTTT. Translated, it gives CASRTNRVSNQPQHF.

The V and J genes are TRBV19 and TRBJ2-1, with 9 bases that match TRBD1. The CDR3 contains 14 residues. Per the germline V gene, CDR1 is LNHDA and CDR2 is SQIVND (reference sequence). Trimming took 9 bases from V and 3 from J; bases not matched to a gene: 6. For the CDR3, the DNA is TGTGCCAGCCGGACAGGGGTGGGCTACAATGAGCAGTTCTTC. Its protein product is CASRTGVGYNEQFF.

The genes are TRBV5-1 and TRBJ2-1; no definite D call. Trimming cost V 0 bases and J 10 bases, with 8 bases left between them. Germline CDR1 SGHRS, CDR2 YFSETQ. The CDR3 covers 12 residues. CDR3 in DNA: TGCGCCAGCAGCTTGGGTAGTGCAGAGCAGTTCTTC. It translates to CASSLGSAEQFF.

This clone was seen just once. The chain couples TRBV7-9 to TRBJ2-7; 7 nucleotides line up with TRBD1. CDR1 and CDR2 from the germline V gene are SEHNR and FQNEAQ (reference sequence). The CDR3 is 14 residues long. J was trimmed by 0 bases and V by 3 bases; bases with no gene match: 2. CDR3 in DNA: TGTGCCAGCAGCTTCACAGGGGCCTCCTACGAGCAGTACTTC. It is translated as CASSFTGASYEQYF.

This chain links TRBV27 with TRBJ1-5; D might be TRBD1 (5 bases). Germline V gene lookup returns CDR1 MNHEY and CDR2 SMNVEV (reference sequence). The CDR3 has 14 residues. Trimming shortened V by 6 bases and J by 7 bases, and 16 bases separated the two germline ends. The CDR3 loop reads CASSQGNNYQPQHF. The CDR3 bases are TGTGCCAGCAGCCAGGGAAACAACTACCAGCCCCAGCATTTT.

The CDR3 DNA follows: TGTGCCAGCAGCTTAGCCTACCGGTCAGGGGCCCCGAACACTGAAGCTTTCTTT. It encodes CASSLAYRSGAPNTEAFF. The V gene is TRBV7-8, the J gene TRBJ1-1, with D possibly TRBD1 on 6 matching bases. Germline CDR1 and CDR2: SGHVS and FQNEAQ. Trimming pared 0 bases from V and 1 base from J, leaving 18 bases between. The CDR3 totals 18 residues. Full variable domain (missing parts from reference TRBV7-8 and TRBJ1-1): GAGVSQSPRYKVAKRGQDVALRCDPISGHVSLFWYQQALGQGPEFLTYFQNEAQLDKSGLPSDRFFAERPEGSVSTLKIQRTQQEDSAVYLCASSLAYRSGAPNTEAFFGQGTRLTVV.

This rearrangement joins TRBV4-1 to TRBJ2-7, with 9 bases lining up with TRBD1. V was clipped by 4 bases and J by 5 bases; unmatched bases: 6. Germline CDR1 MGHRA, CDR2 YSYEKL. The CDR3 is made up of 14 amino acids. The CDR3 spells CASSLTGGTDEQYF. The CDR3 DNA reads TGCGCCAGCAGCCTAACAGGGGGCACGGACGAGCAGTACTTC.

The chain combines TRBV15 with TRBJ2-7, with 7 nucleotides matching TRBD2. CDR3 length equals 15 residues. CDR1 and CDR2 from the germline V gene are LNHNV and YYDKDF (reference sequence). Trimming cost V 5 bases and J 2 bases; bases outside gene matches: 9. CDR3: CATSGRASGTYEQYF. In DNA, the CDR3 is TGTGCCACCAGCGGCCGAGCTAGCGGAACCTACGAGCAGTACTTC.

J is TRBJ2-7 and V is TRBV28, with D perhaps matching TRBD2 (5 bases). V was trimmed by 5 bases and J by 2 bases, leaving 25 bases between them. The CDR3 loop spans 18 amino acids. Looked up from germline, CDR1 is MDHEN and CDR2 is SYDVKM. The CDR3 DNA reads TGTGCCAGCAGTGATGAGATTAGCGCCCGAGCCCTCACCTACGAGCAGTACTTC. This sequence encodes CASSDEISARALTYEQYF.

The rearrangement joins TRBV27 to TRBJ2-7, with D hard to call. The V end was cut by 0 bases, the J end by 9 bases, with 12 bases between. The CDR3 is made up of 13 amino acids. Germline V gene lookup returns CDR1 MNHEY and CDR2 SMNVEV (reference sequence). The CDR3 DNA sequence: TGTGCCAGCAGTTTATCCTCGACCTATGGGCAGTACTTC. Translation gives CASSLSSTYGQYF.

The chain uses TRBV9 and TRBJ2-5, with TRBD1 matching over 7 bases. Looked up from germline, CDR1 is SGDLS and CDR2 is YYNGEE. V dropped 0 bases and J dropped 1; count of bases not matched to a gene: 6. The CDR3 sequence is 16 residues long. In nucleotides, the CDR3 is TGTGCCAGCAGCGTAGAGGGGGCAGGGATCCAAGAGACCCAGTACTTC. It translates to CASSVEGAGIQETQYF. Using reference TRBV9 and TRBJ2-5 for the parts outside the CDR3, the full variable domain is DSGVTQTPKHLITATGQRVTLRCSPRSGDLSVYWYQQSLDQGLQFLIQYYNGEERAKGNILERFSAQQFPDLHSELNLSSLELGDSALYFCASSVEGAGIQETQYFGPGTRLLVL.

This chain uses TRBV7-3 with TRBJ2-2; no definite D call. The V end was cut by 2 bases, the J end by 2 bases, with 6 bases between. This CDR3 has 14 amino acids. Germline V lookup: CDR1 SGHTA, CDR2 FQGTGA. The CDR3 loop is CASSLFGNTGELFF. CDR3 sequence (DNA): TGTGCCAGCAGCTTATTCGGTAACACCGGGGAGCTGTTTTTT.

The CDR3 loop is CASSVGGKPYNEQFF. In DNA, the CDR3 is TGTGCCAGCAGCGTAGGGGGGAAGCCGTACAATGAGCAGTTCTTC. This chain links TRBV9 with TRBJ2-1; either TRBD1 or TRBD2 may supply D (5 bases each). With 0 bases removed from V and 4 bases from J, the gap between germline ends came to 11 bases. CDR3 length: 15 residues. CDR1 is SGDLS, CDR2 YYNGEE, per germline.

The J gene is TRBJ1-1, the V gene TRBV11-2; possible D gene TRBD1, 6 bases. CDR1 and CDR2 (germline): SGHAT, FQNNGV. This CDR3 spans 14 amino acids. The germline V and J ends were trimmed by 1 base and 3 bases, with 9 bases remaining between them. This CDR3 is CASSLGQGHTEAFF. In DNA form, the CDR3 reads TGTGCCAGCAGCTTAGGGCAGGGGCACACTGAAGCTTTCTTT.

The chain is built from TRBV25-1 and TRBJ1-2; D not certain. Germline V lookup: CDR1 MGHDK, CDR2 SYGVNS. The CDR3 runs to 13 residues. V was pared by 2 bases and J by 2 bases, with 6 bases between. The CDR3 reads CASSELQNYGYTF. For the CDR3, the DNA is TGTGCCAGCAGTGAACTACAGAACTATGGCTACACCTTC.

In nucleotides, the CDR3 is TGCAGCGTTGACGGGAGGGCTCTTGGCAATGAGCAGTTCTTC. This codes for CSVDGRALGNEQFF. This chain links TRBV29-1 with TRBJ2-1, with 8 nucleotides matching TRBD2. V shed 3 bases, J shed 6 bases, and the junction held 7 bases outside the gene matches. The CDR3 is 14 residues long. CDR1 SQVTM and CDR2 ANQGSEA come from the germline V gene.

The chain is built from TRBV7-3 and TRBJ2-7; 8 nucleotides match TRBD2. The CDR3 is 15 residues long. Germline V gene lookup returns CDR1 SGHTA and CDR2 FQGTGA. V trimming: 2 bases; J trimming: 8 bases; junction bases outside the gene matches: 11. As DNA, the CDR3 is TGTGCCAGCAGCTTACCCCCTGGACTAGCTAAAAAGCAGTACTTC. It translates to CASSLPPGLAKKQYF. Based on the CDR3 plus reference TRBV7-3 and TRBJ2-7, the full variable domain is GAGVSQTPSNKVTEKGKYVELRCDPISGHTALYWYRQSLGQGPEFLIYFQGTGAADDSGLPNDRFFAVRPEGSVSTLKIQRTERGDSAVYLCASSLPPGLAKKQYFGPGTRLTVT.

V and J are TRBV7-6 and TRBJ2-3, with 13 bases that match TRBD2. Germline assignment: CDR1 SGHVS and CDR2 FNYEAQ. The CDR3 is made up of 17 amino acids. J lost 4 bases, V lost 0 bases, and 4 bases had no gene match. The CDR3: CASSLAGGLAGSDTQYF. The CDR3, as DNA: TGTGCCAGCAGCTTAGCCGGGGGACTAGCGGGATCAGATACGCAGTATTTT. Complete variable domain (other parts from reference TRBV7-6 and TRBJ2-3): GAGVSQSPRYKVTKRGQDVALRCDPISGHVSLYWYRQALGQGPEFLTYFNYEAQQDKSGLPNDRFSAERPEGSISTLTIQRTEQRDSAMYRCASSLAGGLAGSDTQYFGPGTRLTVL.

The rearrangement links TRBV6-5 to TRBJ2-1; 7 bases match TRBD2. The germline CDR1 and CDR2 sequences are MNHEY and SVGAGI. The J segment lost 6 bases and the V segment lost 0 bases, leaving 5 bases of the junction unmatched. CDR3 length equals 15 residues. The CDR3 loop is CASSYSRGGVNEQFF. DNA for the CDR3: TGTGCCAGCAGTTACTCGAGGGGAGGGGTCAATGAGCAGTTCTTC.

V gene TRBV9 combines with J gene TRBJ2-3; 11 bases agree with TRBD2. V lost 3 bases, J lost 1 base, and 1 base stayed unmatched. Looked up from germline, CDR1 is SGDLS and CDR2 is YYNGEE. The CDR3 extends over 15 amino acids. Here the CDR3 DNA reads TGTGCCAGCAGCGGTAGCGGGGGGGGCACAGATACGCAGTATTTT. Translated: CASSGSGGGTDTQYF.

This sequence joins TRBV7-2 and TRBJ2-7; TRBD1 matches 7 bases. CDR3 size: 13 residues. The germline gives CDR1 SGHTA, CDR2 FQGNSA. The V and J ends lost 1 base and 5 bases, in that order; junction bases with no gene match: 2. Written as DNA, the CDR3 is TGTGCCAGCAGCTTAGACAGGGGAAACGAGCAGTACTTC. Its protein product is CASSLDRGNEQYF.

The chain employs TRBV28 and TRBJ1-1; D may be TRBD1 (5 bases). The V end lost 6 bases, the J end lost 0 bases, and 14 bases lay between the germline ends. Germline assignment: CDR1 MDHEN and CDR2 SYDVKM. This CDR3 spans 15 amino acids. CDR3 protein: CASSTGQGMNTEAFF. The CDR3 DNA is TGTGCCAGCAGCACAGGACAAGGGATGAACACTGAAGCTTTCTTT.